The clone carrying this T cell receptor (beta chain) was counted a few times. This sample is part of a study of blood T cells in healthy people across ages. V was pared by 6 bases and J by 4 bases, with 9 bases of the junction left unmatched. CDR3 size: 14 residues. Germline assignment: CDR1 SQVTM and CDR2 ANQGSEA. Together with a sample-barcoded 5' primer, a J-beta primer mix was included in a second PCR lasting about 7 to 12 cycles. From the 5' RACE reads, TCRdb called clonotypes with MiXCR, one entry per CDR3 protein. Here the sample spans some 1.1 million distinct CDR3 sequences, roughly two fifths being singletons.

Sequenced input: blood. This sequence joins TRBV29-1 and TRBJ1-2; 9 bases line up with TRBD1. The receptor was derived from a man younger than 35 in good health. The CDR3 DNA follows: TGCAGCGTGGGACAGGGAGTTTTTGGCTATGGCTACACCTTC. It specifies CSVGQGVFGYGYTF.